The rows below give T cell receptor beta chains drawn from one sample of a study of response to subunit inactivated influenza vaccine. TCRdb re-derived calls from the RT-PCR reads in MiXCR, one entry per CDR3 protein. The table includes more than 700,000 distinct CDR3 sequences, 21% detected once. This specimen consisted of PBMCs from blood, obtained less than 6 days after vaccination. Source of these receptors: a man aged 45-65 years who received an inactivated influenza vaccine. The CDR3 runs from the conserved cysteine through the conserved F or W. A D gene is named only where the DNA matches it firmly. The listing skips clone size in some rows; elsewhere it reads once, few, many or a size class.

clone size: many; V gene: TRBV5-1; J gene: TRBJ2-1; D gene: .; CDR3 DNA: TGCGCCAGCAGCCCTTTCCCGGGTAATGAGCAGTTCTTC; CDR3 protein: CASSPFPGNEQFF
clone size: few; V gene: TRBV20-1; J gene: TRBJ2-1; D gene: TRBD2; CDR3 DNA: TGCAGTGCTAGACCTCCGGGGGGGGCCGTTAGGAATGAGCAGTTCTTC; CDR3 protein: CSARPPGGAVRNEQFF
clone size: .; V gene: TRBV7-2; J gene: TRBJ2-1; D gene: TRBD1; CDR3 DNA: TGTGCCAGCAGCTGGGGACAGGCCAGACTCAATGAGCAGTTCTTC; CDR3 protein: CASSWGQARLNEQFF
clone size: .; V gene: TRBV7-2; J gene: TRBJ1-5; D gene: .; CDR3 DNA: TGTGCCAGCAGCTTAGTCCATGGCAATCAGCCCCAGCATTTT; CDR3 protein: CASSLVHGNQPQHF
clone size: .; V gene: TRBV10-3; J gene: TRBJ1-5; D gene: .; CDR3 DNA: TGTGCCATCAGTGGTAGGAATAGCAATCAGCCCCAGCATTTT; CDR3 protein: CAISGRNSNQPQHF
clone size: .; V gene: TRBV20-1; J gene: TRBJ2-7; D gene: .; CDR3 DNA: TGCAGTGCAAGACCGGGGGTACACGAGCAGTACTTC; CDR3 protein: CSARPGVHEQYF
clone size: .; V gene: TRBV7-7; J gene: TRBJ2-5; D gene: TRBD1; CDR3 DNA: TGTGCTAGCAGCCGATTGGGACAGGGATTCGGAGAGACCCAGTACTTC; CDR3 protein: CASSRLGQGFGETQYF
clone size: .; V gene: TRBV2; J gene: TRBJ2-5; D gene: .; CDR3 DNA: TGTGCCAGCAGTGATCGGTGGGGAGGCGAGACCCAGTACTTC; CDR3 protein: CASSDRWGGETQYF
clone size: few; V gene: TRBV29-1; J gene: TRBJ2-7; D gene: TRBD1; CDR3 DNA: TGCAGCGTGACGACAGGGAATTTCGAGCAGTACTTC; CDR3 protein: CSVTTGNFEQYF
clone size: .; V gene: TRBV27; J gene: TRBJ2-2; D gene: .; CDR3 DNA: TGTGCCAGCAGACTACAGGGAGGCACCGGGGAGCTGTTTTTT; CDR3 protein: CASRLQGGTGELFF
clone size: .; V gene: TRBV12-3/TRBV12-4; J gene: TRBJ2-1; D gene: .; CDR3 DNA: TGTGCCAGCAGTCAACCGAGGGGCGAGCAGTTCTTC; CDR3 protein: CASSQPRGEQFF
clone size: .; V gene: TRBV5-1; J gene: TRBJ1-3; D gene: .; CDR3 DNA: TGCGCCAGCAGCCCCACCGGGACAACAGGAAACACCATATATTTT; CDR3 protein: CASSPTGTTGNTIYF
clone size: .; V gene: TRBV20-1; J gene: TRBJ2-3; D gene: .; CDR3 DNA: TGCAGTGCTAGAGTCCTCTCCACAGATACGCAGTATTTT; CDR3 protein: CSARVLSTDTQYF
clone size: few; V gene: TRBV27; J gene: TRBJ2-1; D gene: .; CDR3 DNA: TGTGCCAGCAGAGACAGACTCAATGAGCAGTTCTTC; CDR3 protein: CASRDRLNEQFF
clone size: many; V gene: TRBV12-3/TRBV12-4; J gene: TRBJ2-6; D gene: .; CDR3 DNA: TGTGCCAGCAGTTTAAGGGGTGCCGGGGCCAACGTCCTGACTTTC; CDR3 protein: CASSLRGAGANVLTF
clone size: few; V gene: TRBV7-2; J gene: TRBJ2-1; D gene: TRBD1; CDR3 DNA: TGTGCCAGCAGCTCCCTTGGACAGGGCTACAATGAGCAGTTCTTC; CDR3 protein: CASSSLGQGYNEQFF